The clone carrying this T cell receptor (beta chain) was seen only a few times. No antigen is known for it. V was pared by 3 bases and J by 2 bases, with 16 bases between. The CDR3 is made up of 16 amino acids. Germline V lookup: CDR1 KGHSH, CDR2 LQKENI. CD45RO/CCR7/CD25/CD127/CD95/CD27 sorting isolated CD4+ naive, central memory, regulatory and stem cell-like memory cells. All of the isolated RNA was reverse transcribed, so expressed TCRB transcripts were sequenced. Produced via immunoSEQ multiplex PCR; TCRdb's table is partial and in-frame only. The table includes roughly 290,000 clones, 15% detected once. These data belong to a study of beta chain features in type 1 diabetes. Study background: Age, gender and cell yields were alike across patients and healthy donors. Across every sample, approximately 110,000,000 sorted cells were examined in total. Study findings and constraints: Moderate but significant shortening of TCRB CDR3s was recorded in all four CD4+ subsets from Type 1 diabetes patients. A closer apparent resemblance between naive, central memory and Treg TCRB repertoires was seen in patients than in healthy donors.

The sample consisted of naive CD4+ T cells from blood. J is TRBJ1-2 and V is TRBV18; D is undetermined. The sequence came from a man aged 18 to 30 with type 1 diabetes. CDR3 DNA: TGTGCCAGCTCACCCGGAGGAGGCCCTCAAAACTATGGCTACACCTTC. Its translation is CASSPGGGPQNYGYTF.